These T cell receptor beta chains were read from a single sample in a study of T cells in Graves' hyperthyroidism and ophthalmopathy. TCRdb recomputed calls from the multiplex PCR reads with MiXCR, one row per CDR3 protein. The sample lists roughly 840,000 distinct CDR3 sequences; about two fifths were seen once. The sample taken for sequencing was blood. The receptors stem from a man aged 18-30 years with Graves' hyperthyroidism. Both conserved end residues are part of each CDR3. The D gene is left open where the match is weak. Clone size is not always given. Where it is, it says once, few, many or a class for expanded clones.

NA,TRBV2,TRBJ2-5,TRBD2,10,CASRGLALFF,TGTGCCAGCAGGGGACTAGCGCTGTTCTTC
many,TRBV7-9,TRBJ1-6,NA,14,CASSLAEGRAPLHF,TGTGCCAGCAGCTTAGCGGAAGGAAGGGCACCCCTCCACTTT
NA,TRBV7-9,TRBJ1-5,NA,14,CASRLAGGNQPQHF,TGTGCCAGCAGGTTAGCGGGCGGGAATCAGCCCCAGCATTTT
many,TRBV19,TRBJ1-1,NA,13,CATLGPSRTEAFF,TGTGCCACCCTAGGGCCCTCGAGGACTGAAGCTTTCTTT
NA,TRBV7-2,TRBJ2-7,TRBD2,13,CASSVSGELEQYF,TGTGCCAGCTCAGTGAGCGGGGAACTCGAGCAGTACTTC
many,TRBV20-1,TRBJ2-7,NA,14,CSARDLGGAAEQYF,TGCAGTGCTAGAGATCTTGGAGGAGCTGCGGAGCAGTACTTC
many,TRBV7-8,TRBJ1-1,NA,11,CASSQVTEAFF,TGTGCCAGCAGCCAGGTAACTGAAGCTTTCTTT
NA,TRBV6-1,TRBJ1-1,NA,16,CASSQDRWKDRGGAFF,TGTGCCAGCAGCCAAGATAGGTGGAAGGATCGTGGGGGAGCTTTCTTT
NA,TRBV2,TRBJ1-5,NA,14,CASMGLAGHQPQHF,TGTGCCAGCATGGGACTAGCGGGGCATCAGCCCCAGCATTTT
few,TRBV5-1,TRBJ2-5,NA,15,CASSVRGGLWETQYF,TGCGCCAGCAGCGTCAGAGGGGGGCTGTGGGAGACCCAGTACTTC
NA,TRBV10-3,TRBJ2-2,NA,13,CAISEFEGGELFF,TGTGCCATCAGTGAGTTTGAAGGCGGGGAGCTGTTTTTT
few,TRBV13,TRBJ1-6,NA,13,CARWGMGNSPLHF,TGTGCCCGCTGGGGGATGGGGAATTCACCCCTCCACTTT
NA,TRBV14,TRBJ2-7,NA,16,CASSQDGALPGDEQYF,TGTGCCAGCAGCCAAGATGGCGCGCTACCCGGGGACGAGCAGTACTTC
NA,TRBV7-3,TRBJ1-2,NA,15,CASSLGPTDNYGYTF,TGTGCCAGCAGCTTAGGGCCAACGGATAACTATGGCTACACCTTC
NA,TRBV7-2,TRBJ2-7,NA,15,CASSLEVDGSYEQYF,TGTGCCAGCAGCTTAGAGGTGGACGGCTCCTACGAGCAGTACTTC
few,TRBV13,TRBJ2-6,NA,19,CASSSIPGWGRSGANVLTF,TGTGCCAGCAGCTCAATACCGGGCTGGGGCAGAAGTGGGGCCAACGTCCTGACTTTC
NA,TRBV20-1,TRBJ1-2,TRBD1,14,CSANNRGQNYGYTF,TGCAGTGCGAACAACAGGGGCCAGAACTATGGCTACACCTTC
few,TRBV20-1,TRBJ1-5,TRBD1,16,CSARDLEDRLNQPQHF,TGCAGTGCTAGAGATCTAGAGGACAGGCTAAATCAGCCCCAGCATTTT
many,TRBV20-1,TRBJ1-2,NA,12,CSARPRDYGYTF,TGCAGTGCTAGACCCAGGGACTATGGCTACACCTTC
NA,TRBV6-5,TRBJ1-1,NA,12,CASKVANTEAFF,TGTGCCAGTAAGGTGGCGAACACTGAAGCTTTCTTT
NA,TRBV7-6,TRBJ2-5,NA,13,CASSPGGLATQYF,TGTGCCAGCAGCCCCGGGGGGCTTGCGACCCAGTACTTC
many,TRBV7-2,TRBJ1-1,TRBD1,14,CASSLRDRGTEAFF,TGTGCCAGCAGCCTCCGGGACAGGGGCACTGAAGCTTTCTTT
few,TRBV5-4,TRBJ2-5,NA,16,CASHRTAGPLQETQYF,TGTGCCAGCCATAGAACGGCAGGCCCTCTCCAAGAGACCCAGTACTTC
NA,TRBV12-3/TRBV12-4,TRBJ2-2,TRBD2,15,CASSPHGGSTGELFF,TGTGCCAGCAGCCCTCACGGGGGGAGCACCGGGGAGCTGTTTTTT
many,TRBV29-1,TRBJ1-1,TRBD1,11,CSVYKGAEAFF,TGCAGCGTCTACAAGGGGGCCGAGGCTTTCTTT
NA,TRBV7-9,TRBJ1-5,NA,18,CASSLVGRDGWSNQPQHF,TGTGCCAGCAGCTTGGTGGGGAGGGACGGATGGAGCAATCAGCCCCAGCATTTT
NA,TRBV7-2,TRBJ1-1,NA,15,CASSISLQGDTEAFF,TGTGCCAGCAGCATAAGCCTACAGGGAGACACTGAAGCTTTCTTT
NA,TRBV7-9,TRBJ1-2,NA,18,CASSRTVYNQLANYGYTF,TGTGCCAGCAGCCGTACAGTTTATAATCAACTTGCTAACTATGGCTACACCTTC
many,TRBV10-3,TRBJ1-6,NA,14,CAISEGARDSPLHF,TGTGCCATCAGTGAGGGGGCCCGGGATTCACCCCTCCACTTT
few,TRBV2,TRBJ2-2,NA,14,CASILAGTAGELFF,TGTGCCAGCATACTCGCGGGGACCGCCGGGGAGCTGTTTTTT
few,TRBV19,TRBJ2-3,NA,14,CASKGQGLADTQYF,TGTGCCAGTAAGGGACAGGGACTAGCAGATACGCAGTATTTT
many,TRBV7-9,TRBJ2-5,NA,12,CASSPETPSQYF,TGTGCCAGCAGCCCTGAGACCCCCTCGCAGTACTTC
few,TRBV20-1,TRBJ2-2,TRBD2,15,CSATAGGTNTGELFF,TGCAGTGCTACGGCGGGAGGGACCAACACCGGGGAGCTGTTTTTT